The T cell receptor (beta chain) described here comes from a study of cytomegalovirus exposure and HLA in healthy donors. As concerns this clone: Its antigen is undetermined.

Unrecorded immune exposure was likely among donors, who were nominally healthy when sampled. Points from the study as a whole: The study labeled 164 TCR beta chains cytomegalovirus-associated. Rarity held for most TCR sequences, but there were some public TCRs that occurred in many donors. By a later analysis, the bulk of CMV-associated TCR beta chains appeared HLA-restricted.

A multiplex PCR was run with 60 Vbeta primers and 13 Jbeta primers. This table comes from immunoSEQ multiplex PCR, and its TCRdb copy is limited to in-frame clones, with some not included. The sample includes 120,000 or so clones, about 86% of them seen just once. Between the trimmed V and J ends, which lost 6 bases and 7 bases, there was a span of 12 bases. Germline values: CDR1 SNHLY, CDR2 FYNNEI. This CDR3 contains 12 residues. This TCR derives from a woman aged 40 to 55 in good health and CMV-seronegative. The sample taken for sequencing was PBMCs. The chain combines TRBV2 with TRBJ1-2; D remains unclear. DNA of the CDR3: TGTGCCAGCAGGGCAACAATCTCTGGCTACACCTTC. This gives the protein CASRATISGYTF. The complete variable domain, with remaining parts taken from reference TRBV2 and TRBJ1-2, reads EPEVTQTPSHQVTQMGQEVILRCVPISNHLYFYWYRQILGQKVEFLVSFYNNEISEKSEIFDDQFSVERPDGSNFTLKIRSTKLEDSAMYFCASRATISGYTFGSGTRLTVV.